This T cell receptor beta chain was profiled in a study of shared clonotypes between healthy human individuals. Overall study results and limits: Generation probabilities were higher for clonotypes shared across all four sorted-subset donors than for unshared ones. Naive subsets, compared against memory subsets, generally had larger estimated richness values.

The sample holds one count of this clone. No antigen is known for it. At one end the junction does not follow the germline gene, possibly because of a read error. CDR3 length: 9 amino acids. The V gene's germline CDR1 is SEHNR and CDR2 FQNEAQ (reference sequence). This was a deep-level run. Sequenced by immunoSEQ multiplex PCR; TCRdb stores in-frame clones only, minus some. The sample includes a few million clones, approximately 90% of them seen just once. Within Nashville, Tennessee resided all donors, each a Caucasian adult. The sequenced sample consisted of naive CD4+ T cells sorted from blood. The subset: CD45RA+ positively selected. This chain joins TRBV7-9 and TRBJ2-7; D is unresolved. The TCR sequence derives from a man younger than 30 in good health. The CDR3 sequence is CASSLGDNF. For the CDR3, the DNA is TGTGCCAGCAGCTTAGGGGATAACTTC.